These 23 T cell receptor beta chains were sequenced from one sample in a study of T cells in Graves' hyperthyroidism and ophthalmopathy. TCR beta CDR3 regions were amplified from RNA transcripts. Initially, a first-round RT-PCR of the TCR CDR3 employed the HTBI primer set. TCRdb recomputed calls from the multiplex PCR reads with MiXCR, one row per CDR3 protein. The sample lists over 500,000 distinct CDR3 sequences, around 15% occurring once. Specimen: blood. The source is a woman aged 25-40 years with Graves' ophthalmopathy.

This clonotype was found a few times. The rearrangement uses TRBV7-2 and TRBJ2-2, with TRBD2 matching 7 bases. V was clipped by 7 bases and J by 4 bases; unmatched bases: 9. This CDR3 comprises 15 residues. Looked up from germline, CDR1 is SGHTA and CDR2 is FQGNSA. CDR3 nucleotide sequence: TGTGCCAGCACCTCACGGCGGGAGAGCACCGGGGAGCTGTTTTTT. Residues: CASTSRRESTGELFF. The full variable domain, with the rest looked up from reference TRBV7-2 and TRBJ2-2, is GAGVSQSPSNKVTEKGKDVELRCDPISGHTALYWYRQSLGQGLEFLIYFQGNSAPDKSGLPSDRFSAERTGGSVSTLTIQRTQQEDSAVYLCASTSRRESTGELFFGEGSRLTVL.

This clonotype was recorded at least ten times. V and J are TRBV20-1 and TRBJ2-3, with TRBD2 as a possible D gene (6 bases). The CDR3 covers 13 residues. V was pared by 3 bases and J by 3 bases, with 10 bases between. In germline, CDR1 is DFQATT, CDR2 SNEGSKA (reference sequence). The CDR3 spells CSASVAGTDTQYF. CDR3 nucleotide sequence: TGCAGTGCTAGCGTCGCGGGGACAGATACGCAGTATTTT.

On this clonotype itself: A junction boundary mismatches the germline segment, possibly from a read error. This chain joins TRBV28 and TRBJ1-1; 7 bases align to TRBD1. The CDR3 sequence is 15 residues long. Looked up from germline, CDR1 is MDHEN and CDR2 is SYDVKM. This chain's CDR3 is CAGSPQGVPNTEAFF. As DNA, the CDR3 is TGTGCCGGCAGTCCCCAGGGGGTCCCGAACACTGAAGCTTTCTTT.

This chain links TRBV19 with TRBJ1-1; D call uncertain. Germline V CDR1 and CDR2: LNHDA, SQIVND (reference sequence). The CDR3 runs to 15 residues. The V gene lost 6 bases and the J gene lost 1 base, with 15 bases spanning the gap. The CDR3 is CASSRLTPKNTEAFF. Written as DNA, the CDR3 is TGTGCCAGTAGCCGTTTAACCCCGAAGAACACTGAAGCTTTCTTT.

The chain links TRBV6-1 to TRBJ2-2; 10 nucleotides agree with TRBD2. V gave up 5 bases and J gave up 3 bases; unmatched junction bases: 9. Germline lookup yields CDR1 MNHNS and CDR2 SASEGT. The CDR3 has 17 amino acids. As DNA, the CDR3 is TGTGCCAGCAGTCCGACGATACTAGCGGGGTACACCGGGGAGCTGTTTTTT. This encodes CASSPTILAGYTGELFF.

This clonotype was detected ten times or more. The CDR3 DNA reads TGTGCCAGCAGCCCCTTCCTCACTGAAGCTTTCTTT. Its translation: CASSPFLTEAFF. J is TRBJ1-1 and V is TRBV5-5; unclear D gene. The CDR3 extends over 12 amino acids. V gave up 4 bases and J gave up 4 bases, with 8 bases separating them. Germline CDR1 and CDR2: SGHKS and YYEKEE (reference sequence).

The chain couples TRBV27 to TRBJ2-1; D remains ambiguous. CDR3 length: 14 residues. Germline CDR1 MNHEY, CDR2 SMNVEV (reference sequence). Trimming removed 2 bases at V and 4 bases at J, with 9 bases between. The CDR3 DNA reads as TGTGCCAGCAGTTTACAGGCGACTTACAATGAGCAGTTCTTC. The encoded protein is CASSLQATYNEQFF.

The CDR3: CASSLVGGTYGYTF. Written as DNA, the CDR3 is TGTGCCAGCAGCTTGGTAGGCGGCACATATGGCTACACCTTC. The chain uses TRBV5-4 and TRBJ1-2; D is ambiguous. V was shortened by 0 bases and J by 5 bases, with 11 bases between the two germline ends. Per the germline V gene, CDR1 is SGHNT and CDR2 is YYREEE (reference sequence). The CDR3 has 14 amino acids. Combining the CDR3 with reference TRBV5-4 and TRBJ1-2 gives the whole variable domain ETGVTQSPTHLIKTRGQQVTLRCSSQSGHNTVSWYQQALGQGPQFIFQYYREEENGRGNFPPRFSGLQFPNYSSELNVNALELDDSALYLCASSLVGGTYGYTFGSGTRLTVV.

This clonotype was recorded at least ten times. The rearrangement joins TRBV11-2 to TRBJ1-1, with D perhaps TRBD1 (6 bases). Germline V gene data show CDR1 as SGHAT and CDR2 as FQNNGV. The CDR3 extends over 15 amino acids. Trimming took 8 bases from V and 3 from J, leaving 19 bases between them. CDR3 nucleotides: TGTGCCAGCGGCCGAATTCCCAGGGGTGACACTGAAGCTTTCTTT. The encoded protein is CASGRIPRGDTEAFF.

This clonotype was detected many times. The rearrangement joins TRBV20-1 to TRBJ2-7; D is possibly TRBD2 (6 bases). The germline CDR1 and CDR2 sequences are DFQATT and SNEGSKA (reference sequence). The CDR3 loop spans 14 amino acids. V was clipped by 5 bases and J by 0 bases, with 14 bases between them. The CDR3 nucleotides are TGCAGTGCTGGGGATAGCGGAAGCTCCTACGAGCAGTACTTC. Protein product: CSAGDSGSSYEQYF.

A single count supports this clonotype. A read error may be the cause here, since a much bigger clone is one base away. The genes are TRBV5-5 and TRBJ1-1; no clear D gene. This CDR3 contains 15 residues. CDR1 and CDR2 (germline): SGHKS, YYEKEE (reference sequence). The CDR3 DNA sequence: TGTGCCAGCGGCTTGATATTTACGGTGAACACTGAAGCTTTCTTT. Translated, it gives CASGLIFTVNTEAFF.

This clonotype has a count of ten or more. V usage is TRBV7-2 and J usage is TRBJ2-5; 9 bases agree with TRBD2. Germline V gene sequence: CDR1 SGHTA, CDR2 FQGNSA. The CDR3 is made up of 18 amino acids. V trimming: 4 bases; J trimming: 7 bases; junction bases outside the gene matches: 19. CDR3 sequence: CASSSLTSGETFGGTQYF. CDR3 sequence (DNA): TGTGCCAGCAGCTCGTTGACTAGCGGAGAGACGTTTGGGGGGACCCAGTACTTC.

This clonotype was seen many times. The chain has TRBV7-2 and TRBJ1-5; D call uncertain. Trimming cost V 1 base and J 6 bases, with 19 bases left between them. The CDR3 is 17 residues long. Germline V gene data show CDR1 as SGHTA and CDR2 as FQGNSA. The CDR3 DNA is TGTGCCAGCAGCTTAGGCGGGGTTGGATCTGTCACTCAGCCCCAGCATTTT. The encoded protein is CASSLGGVGSVTQPQHF.

This clonotype was counted between two and nine times. The chain joins TRBV5-6 to TRBJ1-2; D uncertain. CDR3 size: 14 residues. The germline V gene encodes CDR1 SGHDT and CDR2 YYEEEE. V was pared by 0 bases and J by 3 bases, with 9 bases between. DNA for the CDR3: TGTGCCAGCAGCTTGGGTCTGTCCGACTATGGCTACACCTTC. Translating it yields CASSLGLSDYGYTF.

This clonotype was seen more than once but under ten times. The chain is built from TRBV5-1 and TRBJ2-3, with a possible D match to TRBD2 (5 bases). The CDR3 loop spans 13 amino acids. Germline lookup yields CDR1 SGHRS and CDR2 YFSETQ. The V end was cut by 4 bases, the J end by 5 bases, with 11 bases between. The CDR3 DNA is TGCGCCAGCAGCCCGACTACACTAGATACGCAGTATTTT. Protein product: CASSPTTLDTQYF.

In DNA, the CDR3 is TGCGCCAGCAGTCAACCGGGGGCGTCGCTCTACGAGCAGTACTTC. It specifies CASSQPGASLYEQYF. This chain uses TRBV10-1 with TRBJ2-7; D assignment may be TRBD1 or TRBD2 (6 bases each). The CDR3 spans 15 residues. Per the germline V gene, CDR1 is WNHNN and CDR2 is SYGVQD (reference sequence). Trimming cost V 5 bases and J 3 bases, with 17 bases left between them.

This clonotype was detected a few times. J is TRBJ2-1 and V is TRBV3-1; TRBD2 aligns across 13 bases. CDR3 length: 19 residues. V lost 3 bases and J lost 2; bases outside the gene matches: 10. From germline, CDR1 is LGHDT and CDR2 YNNKEL (reference sequence). Here the CDR3 reads CASSQTSGRNYRAYNEQFF. CDR3 in DNA: TGTGCCAGCAGCCAGACTAGCGGGAGGAACTACCGGGCCTACAATGAGCAGTTCTTC.

The CDR3 is CAIRKTGSPGDEQYF. In DNA form, the CDR3 reads TGTGCCATCAGGAAAACAGGGTCCCCGGGTGACGAGCAGTACTTC. This chain links TRBV10-3 with TRBJ2-7, with a tentative D call TRBD1 (6 bases). CDR3 size: 15 residues. CDR1 and CDR2 (germline): ENHRY, SYGVKD. V lost 6 bases and J lost 5, with 20 bases in between.

This clonotype was detected many times. The V gene is TRBV28, the J gene TRBJ1-2; TRBD1 agrees at 7 bases. After removal of 5 bases from V and 0 bases from J, the junction contained 6 bases not matched to a gene. The V gene's germline CDR1 is MDHEN and CDR2 SYDVKM. The CDR3 length is 15 residues. The CDR3 loop reads CASSTRGTANYGYTF. CDR3 DNA sequence: TGTGCCAGCAGTACGAGGGGGACAGCTAACTATGGCTACACCTTC.

This chain connects TRBV6-4 to TRBJ2-2; D is perhaps TRBD1 or TRBD2 (7 bases each). The CDR3 has 17 residues. V was cut by 6 bases and J by 0 bases, with 17 bases left in between. Germline V lookup: CDR1 MRHNA, CDR2 SNTAGT. The CDR3 DNA reads as TGTGCCAGCAGCCACCCCAGGGGGGGTGCGAACACCGGGGAGCTGTTTTTT. Translated, it gives CASSHPRGGANTGELFF.

This clonotype has only a few counts. The V gene is TRBV7-6, the J gene TRBJ2-7; D not certain. Trimming stripped 3 bases from V and 2 bases from J, with 14 bases between. The CDR3 has 15 residues. Germline assignment: CDR1 SGHVS and CDR2 FNYEAQ. CDR3 bases: TGTGCCAGCAGCTTCACAGCAGTAAGGACCTACGAGCAGTACTTC. Its translation: CASSFTAVRTYEQYF.

The sample holds many counts of this clonotype. The V and J genes are TRBV12-5 and TRBJ2-2, with D possibly called TRBD1 or TRBD2 (5 bases each). CDR1 is LGHNT and CDR2 is FRNRAP in the germline V gene. The CDR3 has 16 amino acids. Trimming stripped 1 base from V and 4 bases from J, with 13 bases between. The CDR3: CASGLARGDATGELFF. The CDR3, as DNA: TGTGCTAGTGGTTTGGCCAGAGGGGATGCCACCGGGGAGCTGTTTTTT. The entire variable domain, with the rest obtained from reference TRBV12-5 and TRBJ2-2, is as follows: DARVTQTPRHKVTEMGQEVTMRCQPILGHNTVFWYRQTMMQGLELLAYFRNRAPLDDSGMPKDRFSAEMPDATLATLKIQPSEPRDSAVYFCASGLARGDATGELFFGEGSRLTVL.

Many counts were recorded for this clonotype. This chain uses TRBV20-1 with TRBJ2-7, with D tentatively TRBD1 (6 bases). The germline gives CDR1 DFQATT, CDR2 SNEGSKA (reference sequence). The CDR3 is 13 amino acids. V shed 5 bases and J shed 0 bases, with 11 bases lying between them. The CDR3 sequence is CSAGGQLSYEQYF. The CDR3 region has the DNA TGCAGTGCTGGAGGACAGCTCTCCTACGAGCAGTACTTC.